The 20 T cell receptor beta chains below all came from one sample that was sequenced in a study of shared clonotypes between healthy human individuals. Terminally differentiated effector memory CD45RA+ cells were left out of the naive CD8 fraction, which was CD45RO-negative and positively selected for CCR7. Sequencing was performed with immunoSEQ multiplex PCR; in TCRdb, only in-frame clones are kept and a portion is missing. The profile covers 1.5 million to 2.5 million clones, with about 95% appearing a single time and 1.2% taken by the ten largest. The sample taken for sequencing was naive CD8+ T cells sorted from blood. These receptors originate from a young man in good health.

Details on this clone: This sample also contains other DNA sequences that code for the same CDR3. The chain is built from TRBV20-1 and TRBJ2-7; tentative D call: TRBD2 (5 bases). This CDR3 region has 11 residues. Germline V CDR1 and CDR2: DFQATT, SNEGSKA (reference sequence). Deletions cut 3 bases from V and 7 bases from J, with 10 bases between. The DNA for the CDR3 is TGCAGTGCTAGGCGGGTTACTGAGCAGTACTTC. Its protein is CSARRVTEQYF.

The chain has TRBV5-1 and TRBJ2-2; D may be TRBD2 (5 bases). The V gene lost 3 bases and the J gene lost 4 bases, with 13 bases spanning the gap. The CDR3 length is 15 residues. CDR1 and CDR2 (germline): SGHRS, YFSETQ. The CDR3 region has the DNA TGCGCCAGCAGCTCCCCGGGGTGGAGCACCGGGGAGCTGTTTTTT. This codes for CASSSPGWSTGELFF.

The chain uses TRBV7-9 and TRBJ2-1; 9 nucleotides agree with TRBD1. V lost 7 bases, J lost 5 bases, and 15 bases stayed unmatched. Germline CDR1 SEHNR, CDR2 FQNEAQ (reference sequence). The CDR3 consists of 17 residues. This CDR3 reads CASNPMGQQGAHNEQFF. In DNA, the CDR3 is TGTGCCAGCAATCCGATGGGCCAACAGGGGGCTCACAATGAGCAGTTCTTC.

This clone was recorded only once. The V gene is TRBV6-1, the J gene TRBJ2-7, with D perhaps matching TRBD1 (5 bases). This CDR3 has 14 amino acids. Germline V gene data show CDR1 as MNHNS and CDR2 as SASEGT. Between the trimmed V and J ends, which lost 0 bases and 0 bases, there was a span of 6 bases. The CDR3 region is CASSEAQGSYEQYF. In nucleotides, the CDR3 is TGTGCCAGCAGTGAAGCCCAGGGCTCCTACGAGCAGTACTTC.

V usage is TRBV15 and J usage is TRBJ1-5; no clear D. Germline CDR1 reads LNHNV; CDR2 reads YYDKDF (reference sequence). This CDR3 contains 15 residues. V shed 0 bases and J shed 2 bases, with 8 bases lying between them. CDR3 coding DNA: TGTGCCACCAGCAGAGAACCTGGAGGCAATCAGCCCCAGCATTTT. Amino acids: CATSREPGGNQPQHF.

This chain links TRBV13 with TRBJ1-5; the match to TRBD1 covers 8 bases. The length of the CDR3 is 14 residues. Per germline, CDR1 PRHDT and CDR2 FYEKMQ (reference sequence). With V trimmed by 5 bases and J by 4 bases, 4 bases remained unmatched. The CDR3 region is CASSRDRGNQPQHF. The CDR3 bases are TGTGCCAGCAGCCGTGACAGGGGAAATCAGCCCCAGCATTTT.

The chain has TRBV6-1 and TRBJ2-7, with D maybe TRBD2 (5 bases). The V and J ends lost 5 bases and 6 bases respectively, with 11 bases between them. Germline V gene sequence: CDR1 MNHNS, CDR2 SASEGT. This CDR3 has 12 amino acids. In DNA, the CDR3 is TGTGCCAGCAGTACCCCAGCGGCCGAGCAGTACTTC. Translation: CASSTPAAEQYF.

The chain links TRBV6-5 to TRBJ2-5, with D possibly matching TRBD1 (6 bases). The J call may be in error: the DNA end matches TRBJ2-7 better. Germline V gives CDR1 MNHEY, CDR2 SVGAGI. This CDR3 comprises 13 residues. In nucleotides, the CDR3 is TGTGCCAGCAGTCTCGGACAGACCTACGAGCAGTACTTC. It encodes CASSLGQTYEQYF.

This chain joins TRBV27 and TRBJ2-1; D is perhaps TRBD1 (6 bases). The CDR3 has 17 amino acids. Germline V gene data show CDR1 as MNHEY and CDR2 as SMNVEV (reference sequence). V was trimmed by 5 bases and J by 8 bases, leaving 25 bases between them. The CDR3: CASSRETGSVVVDEQFF. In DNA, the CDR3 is TGTGCCAGCAGTAGAGAGACAGGTTCTGTGGTGGTCGATGAGCAGTTCTTC.

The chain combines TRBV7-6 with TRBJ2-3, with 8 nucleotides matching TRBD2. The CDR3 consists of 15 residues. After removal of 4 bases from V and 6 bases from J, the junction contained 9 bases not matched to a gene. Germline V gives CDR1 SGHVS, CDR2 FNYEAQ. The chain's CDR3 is CASSYSGMVADTQYF. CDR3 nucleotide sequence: TGTGCCAGCAGCTATAGCGGGATGGTTGCTGATACGCAGTATTTT.

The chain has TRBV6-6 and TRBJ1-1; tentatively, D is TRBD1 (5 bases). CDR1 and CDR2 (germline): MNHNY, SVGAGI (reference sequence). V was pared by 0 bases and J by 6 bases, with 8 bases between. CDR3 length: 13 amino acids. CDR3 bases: TGTGCCAGCAGTTACTCTGGCAGGGCTGAAGCTTTCTTT. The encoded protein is CASSYSGRAEAFF.

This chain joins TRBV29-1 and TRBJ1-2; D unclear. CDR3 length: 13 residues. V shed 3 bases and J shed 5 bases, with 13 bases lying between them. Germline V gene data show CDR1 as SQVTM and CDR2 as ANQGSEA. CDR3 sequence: CSVEDEGGYGYTF. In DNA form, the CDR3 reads TGCAGCGTTGAGGATGAGGGAGGGTATGGCTACACCTTC.

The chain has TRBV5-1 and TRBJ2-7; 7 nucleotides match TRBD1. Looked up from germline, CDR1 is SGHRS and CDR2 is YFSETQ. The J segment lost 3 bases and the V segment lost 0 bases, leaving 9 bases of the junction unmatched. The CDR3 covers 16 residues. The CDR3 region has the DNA TGCGCCAGCAGCTTGGTCCCGACAGGGTCCCACTACGAGCAGTACTTC. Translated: CASSLVPTGSHYEQYF.

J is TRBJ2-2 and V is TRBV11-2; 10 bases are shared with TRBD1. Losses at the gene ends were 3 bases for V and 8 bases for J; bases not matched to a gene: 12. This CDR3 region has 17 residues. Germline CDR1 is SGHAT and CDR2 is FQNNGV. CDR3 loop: CASSLPTGGKVDGELFF. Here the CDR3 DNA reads TGTGCCAGCAGCTTGCCGACAGGGGGCAAGGTGGATGGGGAGCTGTTTTTT.

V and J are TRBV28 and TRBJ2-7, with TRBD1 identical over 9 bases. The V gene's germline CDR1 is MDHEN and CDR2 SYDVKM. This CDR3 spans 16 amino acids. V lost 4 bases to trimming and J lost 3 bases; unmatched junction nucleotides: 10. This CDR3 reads CASSWDREALGYEQYF. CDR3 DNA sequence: TGTGCCAGCAGTTGGGACAGGGAAGCTTTAGGCTACGAGCAGTACTTC.

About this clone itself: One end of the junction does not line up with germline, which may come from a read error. The CDR3 DNA is TGTGCTAGCAGCTTAGTTTCGGGAGGAGCCAATGAGCAGTTCTTC. As protein: CASSLVSGGANEQFF. V usage is TRBV7-7 and J usage is TRBJ2-1, with TRBD2 matching 7 bases. CDR1 is SSHAT, CDR2 FNYEAQ, per germline (reference sequence). The CDR3 loop spans 15 amino acids.

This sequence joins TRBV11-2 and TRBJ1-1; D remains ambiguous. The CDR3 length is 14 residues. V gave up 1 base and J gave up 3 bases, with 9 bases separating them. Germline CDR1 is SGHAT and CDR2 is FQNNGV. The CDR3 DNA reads TGTGCCAGCAGCTTAGTCGGGTCCTACACTGAAGCTTTCTTT. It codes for CASSLVGSYTEAFF.

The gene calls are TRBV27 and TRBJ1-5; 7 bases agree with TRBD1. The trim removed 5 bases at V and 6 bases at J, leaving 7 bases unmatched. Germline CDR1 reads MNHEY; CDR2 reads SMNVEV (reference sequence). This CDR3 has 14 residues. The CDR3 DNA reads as TGTGCCAGCAGTACGACAGGGCTCGGTCAGCCCCAGCATTTT. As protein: CASSTTGLGQPQHF.

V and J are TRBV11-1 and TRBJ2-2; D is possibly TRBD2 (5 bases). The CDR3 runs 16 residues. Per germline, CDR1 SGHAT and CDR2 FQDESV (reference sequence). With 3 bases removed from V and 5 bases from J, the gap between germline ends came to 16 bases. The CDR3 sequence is CASSLGENGPTGELFF. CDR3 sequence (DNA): TGTGCCAGCAGCTTGGGAGAAAACGGCCCGACCGGGGAGCTGTTTTTT.

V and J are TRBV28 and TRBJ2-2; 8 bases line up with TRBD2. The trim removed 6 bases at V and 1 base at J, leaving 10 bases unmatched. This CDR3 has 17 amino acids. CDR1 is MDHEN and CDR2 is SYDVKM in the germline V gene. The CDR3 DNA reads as TGTGCCAGCAGCCCCCCCCGGACTAGCCAGAACACCGGGGAGCTGTTTTTT. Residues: CASSPPRTSQNTGELFF. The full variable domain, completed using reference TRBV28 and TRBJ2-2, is DVKVTQSSRYLVKRTGEKVFLECVQDMDHENMFWYRQDPGLGLRLIYFSYDVKMKEKGDIPEGYSVSREKKERFSLILESASTNQTSMYLCASSPPRTSQNTGELFFGEGSRLTVL.